The 2 T cell receptor beta chains below all came from one sample that was sequenced in a study of blood T cell repertoires in COVID-19. TCRdb's copy holds only in-frame clones and misses some; the assay was immunoSEQ multiplex PCR. The table records hundreds of thousands of clones, roughly 89% of them present only once. The specimen was PBMCs or T cells enriched from blood (not recorded which). These receptors were obtained from a woman aged 18-30 years who had recovered from COVID-19.

This chain links TRBV7-2 with TRBJ2-4; 7 bases align to TRBD1. The CDR3 is made up of 15 amino acids. V was clipped by 4 bases and J by 3 bases; unmatched bases: 6. CDR1 SGHTA and CDR2 FQGNSA come from the germline V gene. Written as DNA, the CDR3 is TGTGCCAGCAGCTACAGGGGCGTTGACAAAAACATTCAGTACTTC. Translated: CASSYRGVDKNIQYF. The whole variable domain, filled in from reference TRBV7-2 and TRBJ2-4, reads GAGVSQSPSNKVTEKGKDVELRCDPISGHTALYWYRQSLGQGLEFLIYFQGNSAPDKSGLPSDRFSAERTGGSVSTLTIQRTQQEDSAVYLCASSYRGVDKNIQYFGAGTRLSVL.

This clone has a single count. The rearrangement links TRBV7-6 to TRBJ1-2, with 7 bases identical to TRBD1. The V segment lost 1 base and the J segment 7 bases; nucleotides outside the gene matches: 18. The CDR3 covers 18 residues. Germline V gene lookup returns CDR1 SGHVS and CDR2 FNYEAQ. In DNA form, the CDR3 reads TGTGCCAGCAGCTTAGGTCTTACACAACAGGGGAGGACCGGTGGCTACACCTTC. Its translation: CASSLGLTQQGRTGGYTF.